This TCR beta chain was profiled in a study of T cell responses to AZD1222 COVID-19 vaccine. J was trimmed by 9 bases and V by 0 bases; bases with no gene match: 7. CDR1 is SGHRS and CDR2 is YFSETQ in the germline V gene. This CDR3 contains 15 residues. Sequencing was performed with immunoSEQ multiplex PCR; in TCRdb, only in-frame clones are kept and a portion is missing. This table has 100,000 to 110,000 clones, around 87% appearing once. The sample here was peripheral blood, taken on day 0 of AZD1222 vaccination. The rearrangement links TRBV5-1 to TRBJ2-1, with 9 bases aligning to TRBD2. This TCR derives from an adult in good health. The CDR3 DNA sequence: TGCGCCAGCAGCTTGGTTAGCGGGAGTACTGTTGAGCAGTTCTTC. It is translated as CASSLVSGSTVEQFF.